This TCR beta chain came from a study of cytomegalovirus exposure and HLA in healthy donors (dated by TCRdb to the late 2010s). Regarding the complete study: An earlier analysis of approximately 550 of the donors reported approximately 300 Gb of sequence data and 100 million to 140 million unique TCR beta sequences from 150 million to 200 million T cells. In a later analysis, previously published TCR beta repertoires from several hundred donors were re-analyzed and high-resolution HLA genotyping was added so that TCR occurrence patterns could be studied. Among about 390 genotyped donors of the cohort, an average of around 240,000 unique TCR beta nucleotide sequences were sequenced per donor, around 20% of them non-productive. In the later analysis, no new phenotypic data were used to find candidate immune exposures; instead, reliance was placed on TCR beta sequences and their occurrence across donors. The number of donors typed differed by locus, with about 629-640 for A, B, C, DRB1 and DQB1, around 500 for DQA1, 600 to 610 for DPA1, and over 400 for DPB1. Of the roughly 410 genotyped donors, approximately 80% were placed in the genetic ancestry cluster associated with self-reported Caucasian donors. A separate validation cohort of roughly 120 different subjects was used in addition to the approximately 640-subject first cohort. Donor age, sex, ethnicity and CMV serostatus were compiled alongside the repertoire data. In an earlier analysis of over 550 of the donors, high-throughput TCR beta sequencing was used to judge whether each TCR beta V gene segment behaved as functional or pseudogenic. All discovery cohort repertoires had been generated using a single sequencing platform. The study aimed to test whether signatures of past pathogen exposure could be identified by cataloging public T cell receptors. Class I and class II HLA loci were covered by the typing at four-digit resolution. A later genetic analysis took genome-wide SNP genotypes for about 55% of the 666 donors and used that subset as a discovery cohort. The study combined high-throughput TCR immunosequencing, statistical association of individual TCRs with disease status, and machine learning to predict cytomegalovirus infection status. Because of strong linkage in the cohort, roughly five DR-DQ haplotypes were treated as single units for association and clustering. The study used immunosequencing to profile the T cell repertoires of 600 to 850 subjects and linked those repertoires to cytomegalovirus serostatus. An early release covering over 500 HLA-typed donors comprised approximately 290 gigabases of sequencing data and 85 million to 100 million unique TCR sequences. The paper's findings and limits, for the study overall: Because the 87-base-pair reads could not distinguish some IMGT-functional V segments, including TRBV6-2 and TRBV6-3, those segments were excluded. In vitro tests confirmed that three of the cytomegalovirus-associated TCR beta chains recognize cytomegalovirus antigens. In an earlier analysis of some 640 of the donors, most TCR beta V segments were observed in productive rearrangements about 90% or about 30% of the time, broadly matching IMGT annotations. The classifier was reported to diagnose cytomegalovirus status with high specificity and sensitivity in both the original cohort and the validation cohort. When HLA alleles, especially DR and DQ, strongly co-occurred, TCR associations were difficult to assign to individual alleles. V-gene and J-gene trimming of TCR beta chains was associated with a missense DCLRE1C variant in a later genetic analysis, and the association was replicated in an independent cohort. According to the authors, the approach could potentially be generalized to other disease states and immunological phenotypes. Most TCR sequences were seen in very few donors, while some public TCRs were found in many individuals. The study gave a list of 150 to 200 TCR beta chains associated with cytomegalovirus. The earlier analysis of 587 of the donors excluded some 15 rarely observed V segments, including chromosome 9 orphons, because counts were too low. A further reported finding was that TCR beta sequences accurately predicted the HLA-A and HLA-B alleles for most subjects in the first cohort. The cohort was sequenced for TCR beta chains only, and without alpha or paired-chain data the features that could be detected were limited. CMV serostatus was the only immune exposure information available for the cohort. Roughly uniform sequencing depth across donors was assumed in presence/absence analyses, although this assumption may not hold. According to a later genetic analysis, donors in an Asian-associated ancestry cluster had fewer N-insertions in productive TCRs than the approximately 630-donor mean. A later analysis reported that several top co-occurrence clusters appeared linked to parvovirus B19, influenza, CMV and Epstein-Barr virus. A cluster of highly shared sequence variants was judged likely to be a technical artifact of the sequencing pipeline. Compared with equally common non-associated chains, HLA-associated TCR beta chains in a later analysis were more clonally expanded and had lower generation probabilities. A later analysis found that most CMV-associated TCR beta chains appeared HLA-restricted, with HLA associations seemingly driven largely by CMV exposure. A later analysis associated some 17,000 TCR beta sequences with specific HLA alleles at a false discovery rate of 0.05. Linkage disequilibrium might explain the correlated functional status among segregating V segments, but an unknown experimental factor could not be ruled out. In a later analysis, TCR association rates were found to vary across HLA loci, with the most associated TCRs seen for DRB1 alleles and the fewest for HLA-C alleles. HLA typing was unavailable for some donors at each locus, so association tests used only the typed subset.

Worth noting for this clone: The antigen this receptor binds is unknown. Within one base of it there is no much larger clone, and no base qualities were kept.

From V the trimming removes 6 bases and from J it removes 4 bases, while the gene matches leave 14 bases of the junction unaccounted for. Spanning cysteine to phenylalanine, the CDR3 consists of 16 amino acids. The read is trimmed to its CDR3 DNA, 48 bases read in frame from base 1. Looking up the germline V gene yields CDR1 SNHLY and CDR2 FYNNEI. The library was made by the immunoSEQ multiplex PCR assay. For the multiplex PCR, a mixture combining 60 forward primers for TCR Vbeta segments and 13 reverse primers for TCR Jbeta segments was used. The CDR3 region of rearranged TCR beta genes was amplified from genomic DNA with a multiplex PCR assay. The Illumina HiSeq System was used to sequence the amplified TCR beta libraries as 87-base-pair reads. Concerning the study's data processing: A later analysis counted about 80 million unique TCR beta chains across the 500 to 850 repertoires, and some 11 million of these chains were shared by at least two donors. Raw reads were error-corrected and collapsed into unique sequences with a nearest-neighbor algorithm that merged closely related sequences to remove PCR and sequencing errors. CDR3 sequences were aligned to IMGT reference sequences to assign V, D and J gene segments. For a sequence to be retained, at least a six-nucleotide match to both a V gene segment and a J gene segment was required. Rearrangements were called productive when the CDR3 lacked stop codons and stayed in frame with V and J; all others were non-productive. CDR3 was defined according to IMGT convention as the region running from the second conserved V-encoded cysteine to the conserved J-encoded phenylalanine. Sequences without an unambiguous match to a single V gene segment were excluded from the earlier analysis of about 630 of the donors. In an earlier analysis of 587 of the donors, a V segment was called functional when productive rearrangements were above 56.7%, and segregating when the standard deviation between donors exceeded 5%. A statistical classification framework was built for diagnosing cytomegalovirus status from the catalog of TCR beta chain sequences. In a later analysis, TCR nucleotide sequences were compared against IMGT/GENE-DB human TR gene sequences so that V and J genes could be assigned. In a later analysis, CDR3 sequences and most-parsimonious VDJ recombination scenarios were assigned using the TCRdist pipeline. A later analysis defined each TCR beta chain by its CDR3 amino acid sequence plus V-gene family, and excluded reads lacking a unique V-gene family. As a way to deal with suspected cross-contamination and a sequencing artifact, a later analysis dropped over 550 nucleotide sequences that were highly shared and had low generation probability. A later analysis calculated a clonal expansion index for each public chain from normalized within-repertoire ranks of inferred template counts. In a later analysis, generation probabilities were computed with a VDJ recombination model fitted to out-of-frame rearrangements, and the resulting probabilities were checked against IGoR. A later analysis scored TCR-TCR, TCR-HLA and TCR-CMV co-occurrence with hypergeometric tests, applying a repertoire-size bias correction to TCR pairs. To estimate false discovery rates, a later analysis permuted the HLA or CMV assignments 20 times. In a later analysis, co-occurring TCRs were grouped using DBSCAN, with TCRdist sequence similarity added in when clustering inside HLA-allele-positive subsets. Repertoires with fewer than 30,000 or more than 120,000 public chains were left out of co-occurrence clustering, as were five repertoires with anomalous nucleotide sharing. Held by TCRdb, this immuneACCESS table contains in-frame sequences only and omits some clones. Under half of the omission traces to an unresolved V gene where checked; the cause of the rest is unknown. V and J calls and clone size follow that table, whereas D and trimming were derived from the DNA. Present in this sample are 150,000 to 200,000 clones, about 82% of which were seen just once. The top ten hold 1.5% to 2% of the sample.

In total, approximately 700 healthy bone marrow donors made up the cohort. At the time of sampling, every cohort member was nominally healthy, though immune exposures that went unrecorded were likely present. The donor tested CMV seronegative, placing the donor among the 300 to 450 seronegative members of the cohort. A peripheral blood sample was provided by each donor, and peripheral blood mononuclear cells were used for TCR beta sequencing. Genomic DNA extraction from the blood cell samples was performed with the Qiagen DNeasy Blood Extraction Kit. The sequence joins TRBV2 to TRBJ1-1; TRBD1 fits 7 bases in the junction. The sample taken for sequencing was PBMCs. The receptor comes from a man aged 18 to 29 in good health and CMV-seronegative. The CDR3 protein: CASSQTPTGWGTEAFF. The DNA sequence follows: TGTGCCAGCAGCCAAACCCCGACAGGGTGGGGCACTGAAGCTTTCTTT. With the portions outside the CDR3 filled from the reference TRBV2 and TRBJ1-1 genes, the complete variable region becomes EPEVTQTPSHQVTQMGQEVILRCVPISNHLYFYWYRQILGQKVEFLVSFYNNEISEKSEIFDDQFSVERPDGSNFTLKIRSTKLEDSAMYFCASSQTPTGWGTEAFFGQGTRLTVV.